A selection of T cell receptor beta chains follows, all from one sample in a study of OX40 agonist ivuxolimab in advanced cancers. Data came from immunoSEQ multiplex PCR; TCRdb stores just in-frame clones and leaves some out. The sample holds about 62,000 clones, 88% seen once. This specimen was CD4+ or CD8+ T cells sorted from blood, taken in a trial of the OX40 agonist ivuxolimab. Source of these receptors: an adult with an advanced solid tumor such as melanoma, head and neck, liver or kidney cancer. Both conserved end residues are part of each CDR3. Each record gives: clone size, J gene, V gene, D gene, CDR3 protein, CDR3 DNA. A D gene is named only where the DNA matches it firmly. Not all rows give a size; the values are once, few, many and, for expanded clones, a class.

abundance: once
j_gene: TRBJ1-2
v_gene: TRBV6-5
d_gene: TRBD1
CDR3aa: CASSSTGQGYGYTF
CDR3nt: TGTGCCAGCAGTTCTACGGGACAGGGTTATGGCTACACCTTC

abundance: .
j_gene: TRBJ2-3
v_gene: TRBV10-3
d_gene: TRBD1
CDR3aa: CATRNSPGTGWTDTQYF
CDR3nt: TGTGCCACTCGCAATAGTCCCGGGACAGGGTGGACAGATACGCAGTATTTT

abundance: .
j_gene: TRBJ2-3
v_gene: TRBV7-9
d_gene: .
CDR3aa: CASRASQGDTQYF
CDR3nt: TGTGCCAGCAGAGCCAGTCAGGGGGATACGCAGTATTTT

abundance: .
j_gene: TRBJ1-6
v_gene: TRBV19
d_gene: .
CDR3aa: CASSPFSEGLGANSPLHF
CDR3nt: TGTGCCAGTAGCCCCTTTTCGGAGGGGCTAGGGGCTAATTCACCCCTCCACTTT

abundance: .
j_gene: TRBJ1-5
v_gene: TRBV7-6
d_gene: TRBD1
CDR3aa: CASSRRQGGSQPQHF
CDR3nt: TGTGCCAGCAGCCGAAGACAGGGTGGGAGTCAGCCCCAGCATTTT

abundance: .
j_gene: TRBJ1-6
v_gene: TRBV18
d_gene: .
CDR3aa: CASSLGDLDNSPLHF
CDR3nt: TGTGCCAGCTCGCTAGGTGATCTGGATAATTCACCCCTCCACTTT

abundance: .
j_gene: TRBJ1-4
v_gene: TRBV19
d_gene: .
CDR3aa: CASSALGATNEKLFF
CDR3nt: TGTGCCAGTAGTGCTTTGGGAGCGACTAATGAAAAACTGTTTTTT

abundance: once
j_gene: TRBJ2-3
v_gene: TRBV9
d_gene: .
CDR3aa: CASSVEPATDTQYF
CDR3nt: TGTGCCAGCAGCGTAGAACCCGCAACAGATACGCAGTATTTT

abundance: .
j_gene: TRBJ1-5
v_gene: TRBV6-5
d_gene: TRBD1
CDR3aa: CASSYSFQGGQPQHF
CDR3nt: TGTGCCAGCAGTTACTCGTTCCAGGGGGGTCAGCCCCAGCATTTT

abundance: .
j_gene: TRBJ1-5
v_gene: TRBV5-1
d_gene: .
CDR3aa: CASREGSNSNQPQHF
CDR3nt: TGCGCCAGCAGGGAGGGATCAAATAGCAATCAGCCCCAGCATTTT

abundance: .
j_gene: TRBJ2-7
v_gene: TRBV28
d_gene: .
CDR3aa: CASSSPRHPQRHEQYF
CDR3nt: TGTGCCAGCAGTTCGCCGAGACATCCGCAGAGGCACGAGCAGTACTTC

abundance: .
j_gene: TRBJ1-3
v_gene: TRBV7-2
d_gene: .
CDR3aa: CASSLVGHEGNTIYF
CDR3nt: TGTGCCAGCAGCTTAGTCGGTCACGAGGGAAACACCATATATTTT

abundance: .
j_gene: TRBJ1-2
v_gene: TRBV18
d_gene: TRBD1
CDR3aa: CASSPGTAYGYTF
CDR3nt: TGTGCCAGCTCACCCGGGACAGCCTATGGCTACACCTTC

abundance: .
j_gene: TRBJ2-3
v_gene: TRBV19
d_gene: .
CDR3aa: CASSPNLPEPDTQYF
CDR3nt: TGTGCCAGTAGTCCCAACCTCCCGGAGCCAGATACGCAGTATTTT

abundance: .
j_gene: TRBJ1-2
v_gene: TRBV6-5
d_gene: TRBD1
CDR3aa: CASRYPGQTYGYTF
CDR3nt: TGTGCCAGCAGGTACCCGGGACAGACCTATGGCTACACCTTC

abundance: .
j_gene: TRBJ1-1
v_gene: TRBV15
d_gene: .
CDR3aa: CATRKPGTSSEAFF
CDR3nt: TGTGCCACCAGAAAGCCGGGGACATCCTCCGAAGCTTTCTTT

abundance: .
j_gene: TRBJ1-2
v_gene: TRBV5-5
d_gene: TRBD1
CDR3aa: CASSLAGTVYGYTF
CDR3nt: TGTGCCAGCAGCTTGGCCGGGACAGTCTATGGCTACACCTTC

abundance: .
j_gene: TRBJ2-5
v_gene: TRBV19
d_gene: TRBD2
CDR3aa: CASSITLLAGGQETQYF
CDR3nt: TGTGCCAGTAGTATCACTCTACTAGCGGGAGGTCAAGAGACCCAGTACTTC

abundance: .
j_gene: TRBJ1-2
v_gene: TRBV27
d_gene: TRBD1
CDR3aa: CASSFSGGQGSGYTF
CDR3nt: TGTGCCAGCAGCTTCTCAGGGGGGCAGGGAAGCGGCTACACCTTC

abundance: .
j_gene: TRBJ2-3
v_gene: TRBV29-1
d_gene: .
CDR3aa: CSGSGGPVADTQYF
CDR3nt: TGCAGCGGTTCGGGCGGCCCCGTGGCAGATACGCAGTATTTT

abundance: .
j_gene: TRBJ1-5
v_gene: TRBV6-1
d_gene: .
CDR3aa: CASSLTGNQPQHF
CDR3nt: TGTGCCAGCAGTTTAACAGGGAATCAGCCCCAGCATTTT

abundance: .
j_gene: TRBJ1-1
v_gene: TRBV7-3
d_gene: .
CDR3aa: CASSLMPGNTEAFF
CDR3nt: TGTGCCAGCAGCTTAATGCCAGGAAACACTGAAGCTTTCTTT

abundance: .
j_gene: TRBJ1-1
v_gene: TRBV28
d_gene: .
CDR3aa: CASSLVGYTEAFF
CDR3nt: TGTGCCAGCAGTTTAGTAGGGTACACTGAAGCTTTCTTT

abundance: .
j_gene: TRBJ2-6
v_gene: TRBV7-2
d_gene: .
CDR3aa: CASSRVIGANVLTF
CDR3nt: TGTGCCAGCAGCCGCGTTATAGGGGCCAACGTCCTGACTTTC

abundance: .
j_gene: TRBJ2-1
v_gene: TRBV18
d_gene: .
CDR3aa: CASSPYPSQLLSYNEQFF
CDR3nt: TGTGCCAGCTCACCCTACCCTTCACAACTACTCTCCTACAATGAGCAGTTCTTC

abundance: .
j_gene: TRBJ1-2
v_gene: TRBV4-1
d_gene: .
CDR3aa: CASSQKETNYGYTF
CDR3nt: TGCGCCAGCAGCCAAAAGGAAACTAACTATGGCTACACCTTC

abundance: .
j_gene: TRBJ1-1
v_gene: TRBV18
d_gene: .
CDR3aa: CASSPPSVTEAFF
CDR3nt: TGTGCCAGCTCACCACCCTCGGTCACTGAAGCTTTCTTT

abundance: once
j_gene: TRBJ2-7
v_gene: TRBV5-6
d_gene: TRBD1
CDR3aa: CASSRQGDAYEQYF
CDR3nt: TGTGCCAGCAGCCGTCAGGGGGACGCCTACGAGCAGTACTTC

abundance: .
j_gene: TRBJ1-2
v_gene: TRBV28
d_gene: .
CDR3aa: CASTPGSNGYTF
CDR3nt: TGTGCCAGCACCCCGGGGTCTAATGGCTACACCTTC

abundance: once
j_gene: TRBJ1-5
v_gene: TRBV29-1
d_gene: TRBD1
CDR3aa: CSVEQGEYQPQHF
CDR3nt: TGCAGCGTCGAACAGGGGGAGTATCAGCCCCAGCATTTT

abundance: .
j_gene: TRBJ2-7
v_gene: TRBV7-9
d_gene: .
CDR3aa: CASSVSSYEQYF
CDR3nt: TGTGCCAGCAGCGTCAGCTCCTACGAGCAGTACTTC

abundance: .
j_gene: TRBJ2-1
v_gene: TRBV20-1
d_gene: .
CDR3aa: CSAIVIEQFF
CDR3nt: TGCAGTGCAATAGTTATTGAGCAGTTCTTC

abundance: .
j_gene: TRBJ2-2
v_gene: TRBV18
d_gene: .
CDR3aa: CASSSGAQVGMGELFF
CDR3nt: TGTGCCAGCTCATCCGGCGCGCAAGTAGGGATGGGGGAGCTGTTTTTT

abundance: .
j_gene: TRBJ1-1
v_gene: TRBV5-6
d_gene: .
CDR3aa: CASRELAPEAFF
CDR3nt: TGTGCCAGCAGGGAGTTGGCGCCTGAAGCTTTCTTT

abundance: .
j_gene: TRBJ1-1
v_gene: TRBV27
d_gene: .
CDR3aa: CASSLRKENTEAFF
CDR3nt: TGTGCCAGCAGTTTAAGGAAGGAGAACACTGAAGCTTTCTTT

abundance: once
j_gene: TRBJ1-6
v_gene: TRBV5-1
d_gene: .
CDR3aa: CASSLGDETYNSPLHF
CDR3nt: TGCGCCAGCAGCTTAGGAGACGAGACCTATAATTCACCCCTCCACTTT

abundance: .
j_gene: TRBJ2-1
v_gene: TRBV2
d_gene: .
CDR3aa: CASSKTKTGSGEQFF
CDR3nt: TGTGCCAGCAGCAAGACGAAAACAGGGTCAGGTGAGCAGTTCTTC

abundance: few
j_gene: TRBJ1-2
v_gene: TRBV11-2
d_gene: .
CDR3aa: CASSLIRGTDGNYGYTF
CDR3nt: TGTGCCAGCAGCTTAATACGGGGGACGGATGGAAACTATGGCTACACCTTC

abundance: .
j_gene: TRBJ2-7
v_gene: TRBV7-2
d_gene: .
CDR3aa: CASSLVQVPSYEQYF
CDR3nt: TGTGCCAGCAGCTTGGTACAGGTCCCCTCCTACGAGCAGTACTTC

abundance: .
j_gene: TRBJ1-2
v_gene: TRBV11-3
d_gene: TRBD1
CDR3aa: CASSLRDRANYGYTF
CDR3nt: TGTGCCAGCAGCTTACGGGACAGGGCTAACTATGGCTACACCTTC

abundance: once
j_gene: TRBJ1-2
v_gene: TRBV6-5
d_gene: .
CDR3aa: CASSWQRNYGYTF
CDR3nt: TGTGCCAGCAGTTGGCAGAGAAACTATGGCTACACCTTC

abundance: .
j_gene: TRBJ1-5
v_gene: TRBV6-6
d_gene: .
CDR3aa: CASSYSYSHSNQPQHF
CDR3nt: TGTGCCAGCAGTTACTCGTACAGCCATAGCAATCAGCCCCAGCATTTT

abundance: .
j_gene: TRBJ1-5
v_gene: TRBV5-1
d_gene: .
CDR3aa: CASRDTDNQPQHF
CDR3nt: TGCGCCAGCAGGGACACCGACAATCAGCCCCAGCATTTT

abundance: .
j_gene: TRBJ1-2
v_gene: TRBV12-5
d_gene: TRBD1
CDR3aa: CASGPQTGEGYTF
CDR3nt: TGTGCTAGTGGTCCGCAGACAGGGGAAGGCTACACCTTC

abundance: .
j_gene: TRBJ1-6
v_gene: TRBV6-1
d_gene: TRBD1
CDR3aa: CASSEGGRGNSPLHF
CDR3nt: TGTGCCAGCAGTGAGGGAGGCAGGGGGAATTCACCCCTCCACTTT

abundance: .
j_gene: TRBJ1-5
v_gene: TRBV7-9
d_gene: .
CDR3aa: CASSFGQGNQPQHF
CDR3nt: TGTGCCAGCAGCTTCGGGCAGGGAAATCAGCCCCAGCATTTT

abundance: .
j_gene: TRBJ2-3
v_gene: TRBV2
d_gene: TRBD2
CDR3aa: CASSDRDYPVVDTQYF
CDR3nt: TGTGCCAGCAGTGATCGGGACTACCCGGTGGTAGATACGCAGTATTTT

abundance: .
j_gene: TRBJ1-4
v_gene: TRBV6-1
d_gene: TRBD1
CDR3aa: CASSVPGQKNEKLFF
CDR3nt: TGTGCCAGCAGCGTACCGGGACAGAAAAATGAAAAACTGTTTTTT

abundance: .
j_gene: TRBJ1-5
v_gene: TRBV19
d_gene: .
CDR3aa: CASRPASGNQPQHF
CDR3nt: TGTGCCAGTAGACCGGCGTCGGGCAATCAGCCCCAGCATTTT

abundance: .
j_gene: TRBJ2-5
v_gene: TRBV5-5
d_gene: .
CDR3aa: CASTFRPGEETQYF
CDR3nt: TGTGCCAGCACCTTTCGCCCCGGGGAAGAGACCCAGTACTTC

abundance: .
j_gene: TRBJ1-5
v_gene: TRBV28
d_gene: .
CDR3aa: CASRPSGPRDQPQHF
CDR3nt: TGTGCCAGCAGGCCCTCCGGGCCCCGGGATCAGCCCCAGCATTTT